This T cell receptor beta chain was identified during a study of blood T cells in healthy people across ages. The overall study: About one barcoded beta molecule per two T cells came from capture by template switching. Notes on the study in general: Naive CD4+ cells and diversity were both higher in long-lived donors than in aged donors.

PCR was performed a second time for about 6 to 12 cycles using a sample-barcoded 5' primer and a J-beta primer mix. Every single cDNA molecule received a tag from a template-switch adaptor with 12 random nucleotides. TCRdb re-called the 5' RACE reads through MiXCR, storing one row per CDR3 protein. The repertoire consists of over a million distinct CDR3 sequences, with 35% to 45% occurring once and the leading ten covering around 4%. Researchers collected approximately 9.9 milliliters of peripheral blood from every single donor. This clonotype came up a few times. No antigen is known for it. Sequenced sample: blood. This sequence originates from a woman under 30 in good health.

The CDR3 is CSAREGRISYEQYF. The DNA of the CDR3 is TGCAGTGCTAGAGAGGGACGGATCTCCTACGAGCAGTACTTC. The rearrangement links TRBV20-1 to TRBJ2-7; perhaps D is TRBD1 or TRBD2 (5 bases each). The CDR3 consists of 14 residues. V was trimmed by 0 bases and J by 0 bases, leaving 9 bases between them. Germline CDR1 and CDR2: DFQATT and SNEGSKA (reference sequence).